The T cell receptor beta chain described here comes from a study of cytomegalovirus exposure and HLA in healthy donors. Concerning this clone: Its specificity is unknown.

Deletions cut 7 bases from V and 0 bases from J, with 7 bases between. This CDR3 has 14 amino acids. Germline V gene sequence: CDR1 SGHTA, CDR2 FQGTGA. Both 60 Vbeta primers and 13 Jbeta primers went into the PCR. TCRdb keeps only in-frame clones here, not all; method: immunoSEQ multiplex PCR. The sample holds approximately 95,000 clones, less than 80% seen once. Study results and caveats: Highly shared sequence variants in one cluster were likely a sequencing artifact. According to an earlier analysis, most TCR beta V segments yielded productive rearrangements about 87% or about 30% of the time. Researchers counted around 160 TCR beta chains as cytomegalovirus-associated.

Specimen: PBMCs. The source is a woman between 40 and 55 years old in good health and CMV-seropositive. This sequence joins TRBV7-3 and TRBJ2-6, with TRBD1 as a possible D gene (5 bases). CDR3 protein: CASKTASGANVLTF. CDR3 coding DNA: TGTGCCAGCAAGACAGCCTCTGGGGCCAACGTCCTGACTTTC.